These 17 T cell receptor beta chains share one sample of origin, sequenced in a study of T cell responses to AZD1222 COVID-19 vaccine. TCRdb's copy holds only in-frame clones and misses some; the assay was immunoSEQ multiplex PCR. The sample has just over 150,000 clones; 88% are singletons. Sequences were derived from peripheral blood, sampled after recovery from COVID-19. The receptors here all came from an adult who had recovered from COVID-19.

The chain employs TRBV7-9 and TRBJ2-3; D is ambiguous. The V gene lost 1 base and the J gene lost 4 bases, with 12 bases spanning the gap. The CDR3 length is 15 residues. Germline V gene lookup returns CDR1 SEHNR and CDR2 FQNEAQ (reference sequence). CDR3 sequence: CASSLVGGRADTQYF. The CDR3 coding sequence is TGTGCCAGCAGCTTAGTTGGCGGTCGGGCAGATACGCAGTATTTT. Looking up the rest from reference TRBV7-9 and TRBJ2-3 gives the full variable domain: DTGVSQNPRHKITKRGQNVTFRCDPISEHNRLYWYRQTLGQGPEFLTYFQNEAQLEKSRLLSDRFSAERPKGSFSTLEIQRTEQGDSAMYLCASSLVGGRADTQYFGPGTRLTVL.

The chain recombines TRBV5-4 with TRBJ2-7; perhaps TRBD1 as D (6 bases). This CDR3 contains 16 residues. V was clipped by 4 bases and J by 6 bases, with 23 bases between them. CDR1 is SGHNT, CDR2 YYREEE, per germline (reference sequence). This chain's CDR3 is CASSRDGQYLGGEQYF. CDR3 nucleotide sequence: TGTGCCAGCAGCCGGGATGGGCAGTACCTAGGGGGCGAGCAGTACTTC.

CDR3 protein: CASSRGLAGGEYNEQFF. The CDR3 DNA reads TGTGCCAGCAGCAGAGGGCTAGCGGGGGGCGAATACAATGAGCAGTTCTTC. The chain combines TRBV7-2 with TRBJ2-1, with 11 nucleotides matching TRBD2. The CDR3 runs to 17 residues. Germline values: CDR1 SGHTA, CDR2 FQGNSA. V was pared by 5 bases and J by 4 bases, with 10 bases of the junction left unmatched.

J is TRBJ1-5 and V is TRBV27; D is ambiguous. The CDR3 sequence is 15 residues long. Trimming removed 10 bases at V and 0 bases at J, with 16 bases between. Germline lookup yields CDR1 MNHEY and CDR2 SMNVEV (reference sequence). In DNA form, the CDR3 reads TGTGCCATCCCGGCCCAGAACTATAGCAATCAGCCCCAGCATTTT. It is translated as CAIPAQNYSNQPQHF.

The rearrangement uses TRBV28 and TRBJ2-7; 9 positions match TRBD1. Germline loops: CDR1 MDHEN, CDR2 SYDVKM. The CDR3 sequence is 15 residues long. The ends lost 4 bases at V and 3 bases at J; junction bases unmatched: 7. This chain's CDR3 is CASSSPTGGFYEQYF. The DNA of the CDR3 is TGTGCCAGCAGTTCACCCACAGGGGGCTTCTACGAGCAGTACTTC.

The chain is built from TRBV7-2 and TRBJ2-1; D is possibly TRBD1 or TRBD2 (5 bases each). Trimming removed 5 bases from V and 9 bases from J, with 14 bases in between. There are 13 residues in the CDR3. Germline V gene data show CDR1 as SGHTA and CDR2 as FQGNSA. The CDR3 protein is CASSPRRGGEQFF. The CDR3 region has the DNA TGTGCCAGCAGCCCCAGACGTGGGGGTGAGCAGTTCTTC.

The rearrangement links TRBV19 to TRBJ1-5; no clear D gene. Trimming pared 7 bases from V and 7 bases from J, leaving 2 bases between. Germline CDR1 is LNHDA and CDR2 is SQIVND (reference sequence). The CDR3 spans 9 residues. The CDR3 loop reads CASNQPQHF. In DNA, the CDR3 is TGTGCCAGTAACCAGCCCCAGCATTTT.

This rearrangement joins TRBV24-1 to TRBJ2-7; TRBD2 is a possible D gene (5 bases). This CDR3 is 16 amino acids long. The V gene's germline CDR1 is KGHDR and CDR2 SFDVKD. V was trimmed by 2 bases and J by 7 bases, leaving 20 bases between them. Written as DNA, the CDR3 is TGTGCCACCAGTGATTCGCGAGCCCTAGCTATGAGAGAGCAGTACTTC. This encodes CATSDSRALAMREQYF.

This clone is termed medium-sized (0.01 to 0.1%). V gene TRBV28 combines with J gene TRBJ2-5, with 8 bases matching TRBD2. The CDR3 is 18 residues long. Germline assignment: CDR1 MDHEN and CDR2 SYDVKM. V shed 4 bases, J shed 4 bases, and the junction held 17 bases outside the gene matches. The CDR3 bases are TGTGCCAGCAGTTCCCAGGGTAGCGGGGTCGGGGTCGGAGAGACCCAGTACTTC. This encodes CASSSQGSGVGVGETQYF. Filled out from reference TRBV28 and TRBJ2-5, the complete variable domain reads DVKVTQSSRYLVKRTGEKVFLECVQDMDHENMFWYRQDPGLGLRLIYFSYDVKMKEKGDIPEGYSVSREKKERFSLILESASTNQTSMYLCASSSQGSGVGVGETQYFGPGTRLLVL.

The CDR3 reads CASSLGLGYTDTQYF. CDR3 coding DNA: TGCGCCAGCAGCTTGGGGCTCGGGTACACAGATACGCAGTATTTT. The chain links TRBV5-1 to TRBJ2-3; D is unresolved. The V end was cut by 0 bases, the J end by 2 bases, with 10 bases between. CDR3 length equals 15 residues. CDR1 SGHRS and CDR2 YFSETQ come from the germline V gene. Based on the CDR3 plus reference TRBV5-1 and TRBJ2-3, the full variable domain is KAGVTQTPRYLIKTRGQQVTLSCSPISGHRSVSWYQQTPGQGLQFLFEYFSETQRNKGNFPGRFSGRQFSNSRSEMNVSTLELGDSALYLCASSLGLGYTDTQYFGPGTRLTVL.

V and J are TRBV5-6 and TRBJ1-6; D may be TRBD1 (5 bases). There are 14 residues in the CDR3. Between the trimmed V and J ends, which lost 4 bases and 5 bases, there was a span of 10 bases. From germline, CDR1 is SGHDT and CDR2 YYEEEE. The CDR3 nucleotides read TGTGCCAGCAGCCTATCGGGACATAATTCACCCCTCCACTTT. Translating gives CASSLSGHNSPLHF.

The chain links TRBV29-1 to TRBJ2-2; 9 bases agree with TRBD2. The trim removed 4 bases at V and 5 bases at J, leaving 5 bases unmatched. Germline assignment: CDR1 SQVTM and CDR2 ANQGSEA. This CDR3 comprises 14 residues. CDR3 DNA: TGCAGCGTTGTAGCGGGAGCCCTTACCGGGGAGCTGTTTTTT. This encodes CSVVAGALTGELFF.

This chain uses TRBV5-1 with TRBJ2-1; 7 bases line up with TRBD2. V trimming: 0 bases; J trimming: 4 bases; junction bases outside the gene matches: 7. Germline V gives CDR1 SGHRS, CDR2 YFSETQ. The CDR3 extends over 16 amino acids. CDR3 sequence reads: CASSLESSGAYNEQFF. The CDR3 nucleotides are TGCGCCAGCAGCTTGGAGTCTAGCGGAGCATACAATGAGCAGTTCTTC.

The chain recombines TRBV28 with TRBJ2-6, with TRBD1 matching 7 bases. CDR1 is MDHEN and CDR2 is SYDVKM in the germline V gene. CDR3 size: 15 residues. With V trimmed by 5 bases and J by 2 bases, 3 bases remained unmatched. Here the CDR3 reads CASSGTEAGANVLTF. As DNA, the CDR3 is TGTGCCAGCAGTGGGACAGAGGCTGGGGCCAACGTCCTGACTTTC.

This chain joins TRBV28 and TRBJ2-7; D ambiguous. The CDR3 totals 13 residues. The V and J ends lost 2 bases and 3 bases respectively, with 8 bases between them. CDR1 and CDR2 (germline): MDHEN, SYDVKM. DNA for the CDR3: TGTGCCAGCAGTTTAGTAGGCGGCTACGAGCAGTACTTC. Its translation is CASSLVGGYEQYF.

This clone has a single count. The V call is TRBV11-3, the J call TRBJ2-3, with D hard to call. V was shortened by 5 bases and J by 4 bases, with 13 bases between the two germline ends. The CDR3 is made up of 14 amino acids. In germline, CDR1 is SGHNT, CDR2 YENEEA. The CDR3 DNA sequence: TGTGCCAGCAGCCCCCGAGGAGTCGCAGATACGCAGTATTTT. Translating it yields CASSPRGVADTQYF.

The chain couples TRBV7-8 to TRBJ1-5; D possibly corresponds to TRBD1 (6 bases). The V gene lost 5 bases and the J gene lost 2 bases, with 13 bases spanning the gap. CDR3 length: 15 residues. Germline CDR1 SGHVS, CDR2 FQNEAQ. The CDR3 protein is CASSDRSRGNQPQHF. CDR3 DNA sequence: TGTGCCAGCAGCGACAGGAGCAGGGGCAATCAGCCCCAGCATTTT.